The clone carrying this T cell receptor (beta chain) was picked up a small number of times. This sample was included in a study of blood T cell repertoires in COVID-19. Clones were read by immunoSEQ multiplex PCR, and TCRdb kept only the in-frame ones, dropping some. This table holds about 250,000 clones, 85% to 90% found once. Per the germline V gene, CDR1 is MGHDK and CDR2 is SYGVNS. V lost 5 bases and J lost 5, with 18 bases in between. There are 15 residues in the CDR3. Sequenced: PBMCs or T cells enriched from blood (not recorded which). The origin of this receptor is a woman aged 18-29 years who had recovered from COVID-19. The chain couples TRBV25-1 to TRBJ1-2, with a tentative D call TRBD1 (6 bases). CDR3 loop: CASSPQGYSGYGYTF. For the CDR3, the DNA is TGTGCCAGCAGTCCCCAGGGGTATTCCGGGTATGGCTACACCTTC.